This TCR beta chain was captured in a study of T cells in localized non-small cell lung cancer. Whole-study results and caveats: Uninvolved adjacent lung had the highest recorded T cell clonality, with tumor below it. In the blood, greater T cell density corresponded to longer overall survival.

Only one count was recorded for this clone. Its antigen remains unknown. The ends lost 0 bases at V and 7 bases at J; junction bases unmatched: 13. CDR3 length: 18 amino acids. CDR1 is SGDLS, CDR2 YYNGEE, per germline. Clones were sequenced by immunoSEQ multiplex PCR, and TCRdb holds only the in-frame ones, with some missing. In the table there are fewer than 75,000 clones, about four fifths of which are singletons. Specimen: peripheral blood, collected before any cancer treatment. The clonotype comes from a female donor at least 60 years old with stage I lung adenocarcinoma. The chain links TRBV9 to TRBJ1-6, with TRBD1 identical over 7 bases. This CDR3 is CASSVDALLGTANSPLHF. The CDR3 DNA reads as TGTGCCAGCAGCGTAGATGCGTTGCTCGGGACAGCCAATTCACCCCTCCACTTT.